The rows below give T cell receptor beta chains drawn from one sample of a study of cytotoxic CD8 clonotypes in ibrutinib-treated CLL. Measured with immunoSEQ multiplex PCR; TCRdb has only the in-frame clones, and not every one. The sample includes tens of thousands of clones, about 70% of them seen just once. The sequenced sample was PBMCs, obtained before ibrutinib treatment. The receptors were sampled from a human donor with chronic lymphocytic leukemia. Each CDR3 is given with its conserved first and last residue. The D gene is left open where the match is weak. Only part of the rows carry a size: once, few, many, or a class if the clone is expanded.

J gene | V gene | clone size | D gene | CDR3 DNA | CDR3 protein
TRBJ1-2 | TRBV5-6 | . | . | TGTGCCAGCAGCGGCAGGGAATCACATGGCTACACCTTC | CASSGRESHGYTF
TRBJ2-3 | TRBV6-5 | . | . | TGTGCCAGCGCATACCGGGACACTCCCACAGATACGCAGTATTTT | CASAYRDTPTDTQYF
TRBJ2-3 | TRBV9 | . | TRBD2 | TGTGCCAGCAGCGTACTAGCGGGAGGGCCGACAGATACGCAGTATTTT | CASSVLAGGPTDTQYF
TRBJ2-5 | TRBV9 | . | TRBD1 | TGTGCCACCGGGACCGGGACAGGGCCCCAAGAGACCCAGTACTTC | CATGTGTGPQETQYF
TRBJ2-7 | TRBV5-8 | . | . | TGTGCCAGCAGCTCAAGGGAGAATGGCTACGAGCAGTACTTC | CASSSRENGYEQYF
TRBJ1-1 | TRBV6-1 | . | . | TGTGCCAGCAGCCTCCGGGGCTTCACTGAAGCTTTCTTT | CASSLRGFTEAFF
TRBJ2-7 | TRBV9 | . | . | TGTGCCAGCAGCGTAGGAGGCGAAAGCTACGAGCAGTACTTC | CASSVGGESYEQYF
TRBJ1-5 | TRBV2 | . | . | TGTGCCAGCAGTGACGAGGGACAGCCCCAGCATTTT | CASSDEGQPQHF
TRBJ2-2 | TRBV11-2 | . | . | TGTGCCAGCAGCCTCCTTCAGGGTTCCGGGGAGCTGTTTTTT | CASSLLQGSGELFF
TRBJ1-2 | TRBV7-9 | few | . | TGTGCCAGCAGCTTATATCACAGCGCTAACTATGGCTACACCTTC | CASSLYHSANYGYTF
TRBJ2-7 | TRBV4-3 | . | TRBD1 | TGCGCCAGCAGCCAAGAACGCGATGGGGACAGGGCAGTCTACGAGCAGTACTTC | CASSQERDGDRAVYEQYF
TRBJ2-3 | TRBV6-1 | few | . | TGTGCCAGCAGTGAAGGCTGGGATACGCAGTATTTT | CASSEGWDTQYF
TRBJ2-3 | TRBV7-9 | . | . | TGTGCCAGCAGCCCCGTGTTGGTAGCGGATACGCAGTATTTT | CASSPVLVADTQYF
TRBJ1-4 | TRBV10-3 | . | TRBD1 | TGTGCCATCAGTCGACAGGGGGACGGGGAAAAACTGTTTTTT | CAISRQGDGEKLFF
TRBJ1-6 | TRBV25-1 | . | . | TGTGCCAGCAGTGTAGGATCCAATTCACCCCTCCACTTT | CASSVGSNSPLHF
TRBJ2-5 | TRBV28 | . | . | TGTGCCAGCACCCAGGACCGGTGGTTACAAGAGACCCAGTACTTC | CASTQDRWLQETQYF
TRBJ1-2 | TRBV7-9 | . | . | TGTGCCAGCAGCGGAATGGACTCCGCGGTGGGCCCTTATGGCTACACCTTC | CASSGMDSAVGPYGYTF
TRBJ2-7 | TRBV29-1 | . | . | TGCAGCGTCGCCCACCCAGGGGTAGGCTACGAGCAGTACTTC | CSVAHPGVGYEQYF
TRBJ2-7 | TRBV2 | . | . | TGTGCCAGCAGTGATGGGGTCGGGCAGGGCTACGAGCAGTACTTC | CASSDGVGQGYEQYF
TRBJ2-1 | TRBV2 | once | . | TGTGCCAGCAGTGACCGGGCTCTCAACTACAATGAGCAGTTCTTC | CASSDRALNYNEQFF
TRBJ2-7 | TRBV19 | . | . | TGTGCCAGTAGTAGTTTGGCAAGTACATACGAGCAGTACTTC | CASSSLASTYEQYF
TRBJ2-3 | TRBV5-1 | once | . | TGCGCCAGCAGCTCCGGGGTTAGCACAGATACGCAGTATTTT | CASSSGVSTDTQYF
TRBJ2-7 | TRBV14 | . | . | TGTGCCAGCAGCCGAGGACATATCACCTACGAGCAGTACTTC | CASSRGHITYEQYF
TRBJ1-6 | TRBV6-1 | . | . | TGTGCCAGCAGTGAACTGCAGTATAATTCACCCCTCCACTTT | CASSELQYNSPLHF
TRBJ2-3 | TRBV18 | few | TRBD1 | TGTGCCAGCTCACCGCGACAGGGGACCACAGATACGCAGTATTTT | CASSPRQGTTDTQYF
TRBJ1-4 | TRBV19 | . | TRBD1 | TGTGCCAGTACCACACTCGGACAGGGGAAGAAAAAACTGTTTTTT | CASTTLGQGKKKLFF
TRBJ2-7 | TRBV6-5 | . | . | TGTGCCAGCAGTTACTCAGGGCGGAGCCCCTACGAGCAGTACTTC | CASSYSGRSPYEQYF
TRBJ2-1 | TRBV2 | once | . | TGTGCCAGCAGTAATGGACTTTCCAATGAGCAGTTCTTC | CASSNGLSNEQFF
TRBJ2-7 | TRBV5-1 | . | TRBD2 | TGCGCCAGCAGGAGAGGGACTAGCGGGGAGACCTACGAGCAGTACTTC | CASRRGTSGETYEQYF
TRBJ2-5 | TRBV2 | . | TRBD1 | TGTGCCAGCAGTGAAGCCGGGACAGGGGGCGGGGAGACCCAGTACTTC | CASSEAGTGGGETQYF
TRBJ1-2 | TRBV5-1 | few | . | TGCGCCAGCAGCTTGGAAATGGGGAATTCAGTGTATGGCTACACCTTC | CASSLEMGNSVYGYTF
TRBJ2-1 | TRBV5-1 | . | TRBD1 | TGCGCCAGCCGGCCGGGACAGGGGACCGCGTACACTTACAATGAGCAGTTCTTC | CASRPGQGTAYTYNEQFF
TRBJ1-4 | TRBV6-1 | . | . | TGTGCCAGCAGTGATATTGAAAAACTGTTTTTT | CASSDIEKLFF
TRBJ2-5 | TRBV7-2 | . | . | TGTGCCAGCAGCCAGATGCGGGGTGGGTACCAAGAGACCCAGTACTTC | CASSQMRGGYQETQYF
TRBJ2-1 | TRBV2 | . | . | TGTGCCAGCATGAGGGACCTAAGCTCCTACAATGAGCAGTTCTTC | CASMRDLSSYNEQFF
TRBJ2-1 | TRBV7-2 | . | . | TGTGCCAGCAGCTTAGTACGGGACTACAATGAGCAGTTCTTC | CASSLVRDYNEQFF
TRBJ1-1 | TRBV5-1 | few | . | TGCGCCAGCAGCTTAGGACTGACGGAAGCTTTCTTT | CASSLGLTEAFF
TRBJ2-7 | TRBV6-5 | . | . | TGTGCCAGCAGTTACGATGTGGAGGTTACCTACGAGCAGTACTTC | CASSYDVEVTYEQYF
TRBJ1-5 | TRBV30 | . | . | TGTGCCTGGGACGTTCCTAATCAGCCCCAGCATTTT | CAWDVPNQPQHF
TRBJ1-6 | TRBV30 | few | . | TGTGCCTGGATGGGGGGCGAGGGAACTTATTTAAATTCACCCCTCCACTTT | CAWMGGEGTYLNSPLHF
TRBJ1-2 | TRBV9 | once | . | TGTGCCAGCAGCGCCGGGGGGGCCCCCTATGGCTACACCTTC | CASSAGGAPYGYTF
TRBJ1-1 | TRBV11-1 | once | . | TGTGCCAGCAGGCCCGGGGGGTGGAGGTCTGAAGCTTTCTTT | CASRPGGWRSEAFF
TRBJ2-5 | TRBV4-2 | . | . | TGTGCCAGCGCCCGTTTAGCCGGGGAGACCCAGTACTTC | CASARLAGETQYF
TRBJ2-3 | TRBV7-8 | . | . | TGTGCCAGCAGCTTATTTTTCGTCGGGAGCGGCACAGATACGCAGTATTTT | CASSLFFVGSGTDTQYF
TRBJ2-7 | TRBV19 | . | TRBD2 | TGTGCCAGTAGGGACCCGGGACTAGCGACCTACGAGCAGTACTTC | CASRDPGLATYEQYF
TRBJ2-7 | TRBV7-6 | once | . | TGTGCCAGCAGCCACATTAAGGCCGGCGAGCAGTACTTC | CASSHIKAGEQYF
TRBJ1-2 | TRBV28 | . | . | TGTGCCAGCAGGCCCCAGGGCCTGGGCTATGGCTACACCTTC | CASRPQGLGYGYTF
TRBJ1-3 | TRBV7-9 | . | . | TGTGCCAGCAGCTTGGGTCCCCCTGGAAACACCATATATTTT | CASSLGPPGNTIYF
TRBJ2-2 | TRBV7-8 | . | TRBD2 | TGTGCCAGCAGCCCGCCGGGTAGCGGGCGGAACACCGGGGAGCTGTTTTTT | CASSPPGSGRNTGELFF
TRBJ1-3 | TRBV6-5 | . | TRBD1 | TGTGCCAGTGCCCGGGACAGACGAAACACCATATATTTT | CASARDRRNTIYF
TRBJ2-3 | TRBV19 | . | . | TGTGCCAGTAGTATCGGGGCGGCCACCGGGAAAGATACGCAGTATTTT | CASSIGAATGKDTQYF
TRBJ2-1 | TRBV28 | . | . | TGTGCCAGCAGTTCCCGGGACCCCAATGAGCAGTTCTTC | CASSSRDPNEQFF
TRBJ2-7 | TRBV5-4 | medium-sized | . | TGTGCCAGCAGGACTGTCGGGGGCCCCTACGAGCAGTACTTC | CASRTVGGPYEQYF
TRBJ2-7 | TRBV4-2 | few | TRBD1 | TGTGCCAGCAGCCAAGAGGGACAGGCTTCGTACGAGCAGTACTTC | CASSQEGQASYEQYF
TRBJ1-4 | TRBV2 | . | . | TGTGCCAGCATTCGGGAAGCTAATGAAAAACTGTTTTTT | CASIREANEKLFF
TRBJ1-1 | TRBV4-3 | . | . | TGCGCCAGCAGCCAAGATTGGGCAGTTGAAGAAGCTTTCTTT | CASSQDWAVEEAFF
TRBJ2-1 | TRBV21-1 | . | . | TGTGCCAGCAGCTTCCCAGCGGGAGTGGCTTTGGACAATGAGCAGTTCTTC | CASSFPAGVALDNEQFF
TRBJ2-4 | TRBV30 | . | TRBD1 | TGTGCCTGGTCCGGGACAGGGTCCAAAAACATTCAGTACTTC | CAWSGTGSKNIQYF
TRBJ1-4 | TRBV5-1 | . | . | TGCGCCAGCAGCCCGGGGCCCGAAGTACCTAATGAAAAACTGTTTTTT | CASSPGPEVPNEKLFF